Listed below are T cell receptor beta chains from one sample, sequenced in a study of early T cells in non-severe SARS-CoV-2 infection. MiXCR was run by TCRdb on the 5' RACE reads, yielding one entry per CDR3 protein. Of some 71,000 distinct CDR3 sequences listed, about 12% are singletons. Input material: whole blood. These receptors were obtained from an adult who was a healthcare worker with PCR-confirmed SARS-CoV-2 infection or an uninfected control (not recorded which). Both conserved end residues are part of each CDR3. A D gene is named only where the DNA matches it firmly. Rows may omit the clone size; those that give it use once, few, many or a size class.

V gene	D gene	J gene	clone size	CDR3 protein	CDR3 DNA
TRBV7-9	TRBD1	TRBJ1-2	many	CASSGGTGRNGYTF	TGTGCCAGCAGCGGTGGGACAGGGCGGAATGGCTACACCTTC
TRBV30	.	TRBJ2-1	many	CAWKGGGVYNEQFF	TGTGCCTGGAAGGGCGGGGGCGTCTACAATGAGCAGTTCTTC
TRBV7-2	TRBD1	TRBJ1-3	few	CASSPVSGQENTIYF	TGTGCCAGCAGCCCGGTTTCAGGACAGGAAAACACCATATATTTT
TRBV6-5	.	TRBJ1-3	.	CASSPNTPGNTIYF	TGTGCCAGCAGTCCGAATACGCCGGGAAACACCATATATTTT
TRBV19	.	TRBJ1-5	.	CASSIRGDQPEHF	TGTGCCAGTAGTATCCGAGGGGATCAGCCCGAGCATTTT
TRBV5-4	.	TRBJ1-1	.	CASSFGGRRNTEAFF	TGTGCCAGCAGCTTCGGGGGAAGAAGGAACACTGAAGCTTTCTTT
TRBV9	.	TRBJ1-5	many	CASSVGSRGQPQHF	TGTGCCAGCAGCGTAGGGTCCAGGGGACAGCCCCAGCATTTT
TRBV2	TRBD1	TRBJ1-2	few	CASSERPQQGANTF	TGTGCCAGCAGTGAAAGGCCCCAACAGGGGGCAAACACCTTC
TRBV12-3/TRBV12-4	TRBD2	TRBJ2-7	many	CASSDTSGRGYEQYF	TGTGCCAGCAGTGACACTAGCGGGAGGGGGTACGAGCAGTACTTC
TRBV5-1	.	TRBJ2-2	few	CASSLSVTGELFF	TGCGCCAGCAGCTTGTCAGTAACCGGGGAGCTGTTTTTT
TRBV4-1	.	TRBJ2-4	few	CASSQEGIAKNIQYF	TGCGCCAGCAGCCAAGAAGGCATAGCCAAAAACATTCAGTACTTC
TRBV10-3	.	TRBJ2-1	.	CAISEGARSSYNEQFF	TGTGCCATCAGTGAAGGCGCCCGTAGCTCCTACAATGAGCAGTTCTTC
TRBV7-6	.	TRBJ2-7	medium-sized	CASSLTEASYEQYF	TGTGCCAGCAGCTTAACAGAAGCCTCCTACGAGCAGTACTTC
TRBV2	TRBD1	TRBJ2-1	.	CASRGTEEQFF	TGTGCCAGCAGGGGGACAGAGGAGCAGTTCTTC
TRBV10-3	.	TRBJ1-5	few	CAISESIQPQHF	TGTGCCATCAGTGAGTCGATACAGCCCCAGCATTTT
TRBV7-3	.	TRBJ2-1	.	CASSKWAPSSYNEQFF	TGTGCCAGCAGTAAGTGGGCCCCGAGCTCCTACAATGAGCAGTTCTTC
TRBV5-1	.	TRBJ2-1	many	CASSLSGGHEQFF	TGCGCCAGCAGCTTATCAGGGGGGCATGAGCAGTTCTTC
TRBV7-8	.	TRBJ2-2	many	CASSLVRNTGELFF	TGTGCCAGCAGCTTAGTCCGGAACACCGGGGAGCTGTTTTTT
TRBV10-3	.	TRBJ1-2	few	CANAPQSNYGYTF	TGTGCCAACGCTCCTCAATCTAACTATGGCTACACCTTC
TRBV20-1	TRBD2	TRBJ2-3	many	CSARAGGGLDTQYF	TGCAGTGCTAGAGCGGGAGGCGGGCTCGATACGCAGTATTTT
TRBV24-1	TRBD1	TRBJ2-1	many	CATSDARTGNNEQFF	TGTGCCACCAGTGATGCGAGGACAGGAAACAATGAGCAGTTCTTC
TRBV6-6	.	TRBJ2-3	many	CASGPGTQYF	TGTGCCAGTGGTCCAGGTACGCAGTATTTT
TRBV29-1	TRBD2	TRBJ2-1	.	CSVERGAEQFF	TGCAGCGTTGAGCGGGGGGCTGAGCAGTTCTTC
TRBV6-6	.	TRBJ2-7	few	CASSYVGGSGEQYF	TGTGCCAGCAGTTACGTTGGGGGGTCGGGTGAGCAGTACTTC
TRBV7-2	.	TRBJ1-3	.	CASSLPAGQVSENTLYF	TGTGCCAGCAGCTTACCGGCCGGGCAGGTCTCTGAAAACACCTTATATTTT
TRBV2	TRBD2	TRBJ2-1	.	CASSERIAGAGNEQFF	TGTGCCAGCAGTGAACGGATAGCGGGAGCGGGAAATGAGCAGTTCTTC
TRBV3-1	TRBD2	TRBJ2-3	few	CASSPQAGGPDTQYF	TGTGCCAGCAGCCCCCAGGCGGGGGGCCCAGATACGCAGTATTTT
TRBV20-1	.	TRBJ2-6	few	CSARITGTGANVLTF	TGCAGTGCTAGGATAACAGGGACCGGGGCCAACGTCCTGACTTTC
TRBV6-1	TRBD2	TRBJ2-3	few	CASSVSGGGDTQYF	TGTGCCAGCAGTGTTAGCGGGGGAGGGGATACGCAGTATTTT
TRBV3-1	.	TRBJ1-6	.	CASSYGQNSPLHF	TGTGCCAGCAGCTATGGACAGAATTCACCCCTCCACTTT
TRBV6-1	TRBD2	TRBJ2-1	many	CASTKGTSGSGNEQFF	TGTGCCAGCACAAAGGGGACTAGCGGGAGTGGCAATGAGCAGTTCTTC
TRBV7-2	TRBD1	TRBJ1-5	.	CASSLMGDSTEPQHF	TGTGCCAGCAGCTTAATGGGGGACAGCACTGAGCCCCAGCATTTT
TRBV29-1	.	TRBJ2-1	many	CSVGEAFVLFF	TGCAGCGTTGGAGAGGCGTTCGTCCTGTTCTTC
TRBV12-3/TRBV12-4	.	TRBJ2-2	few	CASSLQGGTGELFF	TGTGCCAGCAGTTTACAAGGGGGAACCGGGGAGCTGTTTTTT
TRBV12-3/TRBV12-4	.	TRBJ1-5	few	CASSSRASGNQPQHF	TGTGCCAGCAGTTCGAGGGCCTCGGGGAATCAGCCCCAGCATTTT
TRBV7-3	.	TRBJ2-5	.	CASSYQGLGQETQYF	TGTGCCAGCAGCTATCAGGGATTAGGGCAAGAGACCCAGTACTTC
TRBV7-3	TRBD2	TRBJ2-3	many	CASSPPGTSGRADTQYF	TGTGCCAGCAGCCCCCCTGGGACTAGCGGGAGAGCAGATACGCAGTATTTT
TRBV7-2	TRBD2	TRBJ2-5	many	CASSTVAGDPRGTQYF	TGTGCCAGCAGCACCGTAGCGGGAGACCCCCGGGGGACCCAGTACTTC
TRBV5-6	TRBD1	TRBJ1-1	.	CASSLPGGNTEAFF	TGTGCCAGCAGCTTGCCAGGGGGAAACACTGAAGCTTTCTTT
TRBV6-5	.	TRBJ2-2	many	CASSRALNTGELFF	TGTGCCAGCAGTCGGGCCCTGAACACCGGGGAGCTGTTTTTT
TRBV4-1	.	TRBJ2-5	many	CASSQDLTRGRGETQYF	TGCGCCAGCAGCCAAGATCTGACGAGGGGGAGAGGAGAGACCCAGTACTTC
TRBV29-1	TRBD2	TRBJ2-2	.	CSVVAGGAYTGELFF	TGCAGCGTTGTGGCCGGGGGGGCCTACACCGGGGAGCTGTTTTTT
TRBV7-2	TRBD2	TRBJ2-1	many	CASSLRTSGVDEQFF	TGTGCCAGCAGCCTAAGGACTAGCGGGGTCGATGAGCAGTTCTTC
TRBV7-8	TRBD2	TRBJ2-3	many	CASSSRRLAGLTDTQYF	TGTGCCAGCAGCTCAAGACGACTAGCGGGACTCACAGATACGCAGTATTTT